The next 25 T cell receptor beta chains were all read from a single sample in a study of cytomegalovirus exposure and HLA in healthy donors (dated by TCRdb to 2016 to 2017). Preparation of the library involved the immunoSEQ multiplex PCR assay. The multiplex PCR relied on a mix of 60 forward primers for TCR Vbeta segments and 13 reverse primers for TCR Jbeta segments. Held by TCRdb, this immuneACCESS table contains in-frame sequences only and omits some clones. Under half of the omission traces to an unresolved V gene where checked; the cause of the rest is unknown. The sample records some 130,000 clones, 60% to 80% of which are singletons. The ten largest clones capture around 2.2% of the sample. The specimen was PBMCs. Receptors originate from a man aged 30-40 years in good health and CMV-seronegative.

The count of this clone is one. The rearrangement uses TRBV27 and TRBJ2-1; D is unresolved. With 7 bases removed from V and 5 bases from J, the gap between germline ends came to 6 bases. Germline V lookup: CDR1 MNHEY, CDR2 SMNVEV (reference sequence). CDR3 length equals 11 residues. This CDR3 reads CASIHHNEQFF. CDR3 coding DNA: TGTGCCAGCATTCATCACAATGAGCAGTTCTTC.

The CDR3 DNA sequence: TGTGCCAGCAGCTTAGAGGGGTGGGACAGGGAGGGACAGCCCCAGCATTTT. Translated: CASSLEGWDREGQPQHF. V gene TRBV11-3 combines with J gene TRBJ1-5, with 9 bases matching TRBD1. Trimming cost V 0 bases and J 7 bases; bases outside gene matches: 10. Per germline, CDR1 SGHNT and CDR2 YENEEA. The CDR3 has 17 amino acids.

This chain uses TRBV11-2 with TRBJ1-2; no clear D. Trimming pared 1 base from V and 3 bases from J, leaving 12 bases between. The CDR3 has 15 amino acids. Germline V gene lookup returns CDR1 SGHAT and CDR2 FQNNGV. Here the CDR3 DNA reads TGTGCCAGCAGCTTAGCTTTTGCGGCAGACTATGGCTACACCTTC. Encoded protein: CASSLAFAADYGYTF.

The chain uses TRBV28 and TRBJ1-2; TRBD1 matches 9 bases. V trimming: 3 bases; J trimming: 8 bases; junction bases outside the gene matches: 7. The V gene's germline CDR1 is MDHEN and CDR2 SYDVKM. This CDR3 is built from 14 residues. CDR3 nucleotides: TGTGCCAGCAGTTTTCCTACAGGGGGCGCGGGCTACACCTTC. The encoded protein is CASSFPTGGAGYTF.

CDR3 region: CASRDIPRGGNEQFF. In DNA form, the CDR3 reads TGTGCCAGCAGAGATATCCCCCGGGGTGGCAATGAGCAGTTCTTC. V and J are TRBV6-1 and TRBJ2-1; tentative D call: TRBD2 (5 bases). This CDR3 contains 15 residues. Per germline, CDR1 MNHNS and CDR2 SASEGT. V lost 6 bases and J lost 6, with 18 bases in between.

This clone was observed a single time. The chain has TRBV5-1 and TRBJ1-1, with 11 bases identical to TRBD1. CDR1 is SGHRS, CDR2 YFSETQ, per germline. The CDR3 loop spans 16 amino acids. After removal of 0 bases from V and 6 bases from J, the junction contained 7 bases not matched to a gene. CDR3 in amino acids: CASSLGGTGGLAEAFF. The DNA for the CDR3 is TGCGCCAGCAGCTTGGGGGGGACAGGGGGTCTCGCTGAAGCTTTCTTT.

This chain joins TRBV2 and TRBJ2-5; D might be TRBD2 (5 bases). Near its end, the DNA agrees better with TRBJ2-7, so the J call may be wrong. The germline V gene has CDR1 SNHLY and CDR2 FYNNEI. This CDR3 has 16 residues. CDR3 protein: CASSDYPEGITYEQYF. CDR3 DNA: TGTGCCAGCAGTGACTATCCTGAGGGAATAACCTACGAGCAGTACTTC.

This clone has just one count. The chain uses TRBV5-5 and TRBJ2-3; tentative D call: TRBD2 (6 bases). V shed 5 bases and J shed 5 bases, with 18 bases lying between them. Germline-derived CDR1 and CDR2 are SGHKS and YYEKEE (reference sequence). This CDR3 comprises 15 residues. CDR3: CASSGAGRSGDTQYF. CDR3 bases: TGTGCCAGCAGTGGGGCAGGGAGGTCAGGAGATACGCAGTATTTT.

This CDR3 reads CSAKGPRAFF. DNA of the CDR3: TGCAGTGCTAAGGGGCCTCGGGCTTTCTTT. This rearrangement joins TRBV20-1 to TRBJ1-1; D perhaps matches TRBD1 (5 bases). V lost 4 bases to trimming and J lost 11 bases, with 11 bases between them. This CDR3 comprises 10 residues. The V gene's germline CDR1 is DFQATT and CDR2 SNEGSKA (reference sequence).

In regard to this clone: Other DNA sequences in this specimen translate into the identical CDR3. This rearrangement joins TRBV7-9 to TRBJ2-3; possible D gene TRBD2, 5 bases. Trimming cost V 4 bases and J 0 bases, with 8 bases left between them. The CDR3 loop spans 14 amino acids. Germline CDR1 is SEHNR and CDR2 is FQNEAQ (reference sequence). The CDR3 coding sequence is TGTGCCAGCAGCTGGAGCGGTAGCACAGATACGCAGTATTTT. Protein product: CASSWSGSTDTQYF.

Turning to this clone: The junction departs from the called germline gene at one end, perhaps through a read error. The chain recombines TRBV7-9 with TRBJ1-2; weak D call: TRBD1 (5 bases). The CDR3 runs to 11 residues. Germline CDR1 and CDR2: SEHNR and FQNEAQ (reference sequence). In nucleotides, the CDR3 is TGTTCCAGCAGCTTACGGGGGGTCTACACCTTC. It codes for CSSSLRGVYTF. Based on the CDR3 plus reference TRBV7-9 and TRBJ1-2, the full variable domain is DTGVSQNPRHKITKRGQNVTFRCDPISEHNRLYWYRQTLGQGPEFLTYFQNEAQLEKSRLLSDRFSAERPKGSFSTLEIQRTEQGDSAMYLCSSSLRGVYTFGSGTRLTVV.

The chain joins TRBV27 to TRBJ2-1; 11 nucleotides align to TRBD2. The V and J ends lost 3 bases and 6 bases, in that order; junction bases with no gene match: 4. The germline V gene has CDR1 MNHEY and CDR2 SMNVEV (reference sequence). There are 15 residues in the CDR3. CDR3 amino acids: CASSFTLAGGNEQFF. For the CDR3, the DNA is TGTGCCAGCAGTTTCACCCTAGCGGGAGGCAATGAGCAGTTCTTC.

CDR3 sequence (DNA): TGTGCCAGCAGTCCCCCCACTCTAGCGGCCCAAGAGACCCAGTACTTC. Its protein is CASSPPTLAAQETQYF. This chain uses TRBV28 with TRBJ2-5; 7 bases line up with TRBD2. In germline, CDR1 is MDHEN, CDR2 SYDVKM. V gave up 5 bases and J gave up 1 base; unmatched junction bases: 10. The CDR3 has 16 residues.

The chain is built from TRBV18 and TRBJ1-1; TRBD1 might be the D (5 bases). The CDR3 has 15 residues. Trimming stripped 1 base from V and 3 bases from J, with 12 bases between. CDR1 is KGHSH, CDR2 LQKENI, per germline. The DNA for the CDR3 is TGTGCCAGCTCACCACTCGCTCGGGGGGACACTGAAGCTTTCTTT. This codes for CASSPLARGDTEAFF.

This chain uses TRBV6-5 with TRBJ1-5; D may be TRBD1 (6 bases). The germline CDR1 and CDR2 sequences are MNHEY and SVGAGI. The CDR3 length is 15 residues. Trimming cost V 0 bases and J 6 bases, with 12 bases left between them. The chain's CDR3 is CASSYSWTEGQPQHF. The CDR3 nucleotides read TGTGCCAGCAGTTACTCGTGGACAGAGGGTCAGCCCCAGCATTTT.

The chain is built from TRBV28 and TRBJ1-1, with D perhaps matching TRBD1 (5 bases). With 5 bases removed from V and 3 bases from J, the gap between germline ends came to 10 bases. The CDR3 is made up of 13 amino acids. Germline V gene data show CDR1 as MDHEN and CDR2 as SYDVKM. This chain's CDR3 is CASSPPGDTEAFF. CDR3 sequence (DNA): TGTGCCAGCAGTCCCCCGGGGGACACTGAAGCTTTCTTT.

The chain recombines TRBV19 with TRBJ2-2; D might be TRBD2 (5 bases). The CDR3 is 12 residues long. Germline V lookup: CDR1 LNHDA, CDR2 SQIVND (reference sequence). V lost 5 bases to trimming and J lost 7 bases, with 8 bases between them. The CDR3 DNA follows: TGTGCCAGTAGTTCCGGGGTCGGGGAGCTGTTTTTT. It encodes CASSSGVGELFF.

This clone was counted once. CDR3 sequence: CASSETLATDTQYF. The DNA for the CDR3 is TGTGCCAGCAGTGAGACCCTAGCGACGGATACGCAGTATTTT. This chain uses TRBV6-1 with TRBJ2-3; maybe TRBD2 (6 bases). V dropped 3 bases and J dropped 6 bases, with 13 bases sitting between them. Looked up from germline, CDR1 is MNHNS and CDR2 is SASEGT. CDR3 size: 14 residues.

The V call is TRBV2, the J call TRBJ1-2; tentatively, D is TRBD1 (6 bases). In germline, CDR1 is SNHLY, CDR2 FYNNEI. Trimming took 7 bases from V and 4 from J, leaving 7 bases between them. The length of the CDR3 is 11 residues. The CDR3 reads CASTGVYGYTF. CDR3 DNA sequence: TGTGCCAGCACAGGGGTCTATGGCTACACCTTC.

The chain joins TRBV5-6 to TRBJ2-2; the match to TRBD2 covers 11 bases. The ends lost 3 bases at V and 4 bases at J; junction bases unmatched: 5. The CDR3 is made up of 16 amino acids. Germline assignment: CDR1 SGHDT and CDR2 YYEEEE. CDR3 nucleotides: TGTGCCAGCAGCTCCAGACTAGCGGGATCCACCGGGGAGCTGTTTTTT. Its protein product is CASSSRLAGSTGELFF.

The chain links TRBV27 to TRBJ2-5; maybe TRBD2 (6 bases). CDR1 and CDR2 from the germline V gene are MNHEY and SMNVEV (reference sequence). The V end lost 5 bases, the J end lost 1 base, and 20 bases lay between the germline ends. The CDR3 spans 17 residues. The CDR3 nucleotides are TGTGCCAGCAGTCCGCTCCTTGCTCTAGCGACCCAAGAGACCCAGTACTTC. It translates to CASSPLLALATQETQYF.

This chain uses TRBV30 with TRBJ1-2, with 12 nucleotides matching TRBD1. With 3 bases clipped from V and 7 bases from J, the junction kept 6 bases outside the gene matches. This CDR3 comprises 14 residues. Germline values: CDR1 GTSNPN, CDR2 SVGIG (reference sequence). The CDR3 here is CAWRRDRGPCGYTF. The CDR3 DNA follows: TGTGCCTGGAGACGGGACAGGGGGCCGTGTGGCTACACCTTC.

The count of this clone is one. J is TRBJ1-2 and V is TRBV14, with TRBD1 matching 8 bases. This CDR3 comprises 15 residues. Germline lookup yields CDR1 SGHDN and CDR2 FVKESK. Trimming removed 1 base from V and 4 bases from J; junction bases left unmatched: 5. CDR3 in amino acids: CASSQGNRGIYGYTF. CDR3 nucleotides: TGTGCCAGCAGCCAAGGGAACAGGGGGATCTATGGCTACACCTTC.

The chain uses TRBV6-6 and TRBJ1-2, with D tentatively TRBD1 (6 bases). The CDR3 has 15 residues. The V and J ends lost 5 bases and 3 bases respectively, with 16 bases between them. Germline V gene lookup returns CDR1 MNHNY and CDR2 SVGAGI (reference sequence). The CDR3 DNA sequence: TGTGCCAGCAGTGAGATACAACAGGGACACTATGGCTACACCTTC. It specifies CASSEIQQGHYGYTF.

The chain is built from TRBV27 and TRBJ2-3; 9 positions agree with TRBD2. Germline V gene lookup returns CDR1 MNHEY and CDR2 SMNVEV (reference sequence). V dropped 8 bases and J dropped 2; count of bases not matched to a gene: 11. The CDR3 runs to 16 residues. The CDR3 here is CASGLPLAGSTDTQYF. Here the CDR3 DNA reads TGTGCCAGCGGTCTACCACTAGCGGGTTCCACAGATACGCAGTATTTT.